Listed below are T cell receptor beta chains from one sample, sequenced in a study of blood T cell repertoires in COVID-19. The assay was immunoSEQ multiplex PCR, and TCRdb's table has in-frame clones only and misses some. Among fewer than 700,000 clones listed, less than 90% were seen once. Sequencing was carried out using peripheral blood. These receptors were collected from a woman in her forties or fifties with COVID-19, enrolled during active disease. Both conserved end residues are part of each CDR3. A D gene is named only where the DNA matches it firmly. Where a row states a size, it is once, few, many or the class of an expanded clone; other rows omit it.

CDR3: CASSLQGNSGNTIYF; DNA: TGTGCCAGCAGCTTACAGGGCAACTCTGGAAACACCATATATTTT; V: TRBV6-5; J: TRBJ1-3; size: NA; D: NA
CDR3: CASTPTGGQNYGYTF; DNA: TGTGCCAGTACTCCGACAGGGGGTCAGAACTATGGCTACACCTTC; V: TRBV19; J: TRBJ1-2; size: NA; D: TRBD1
CDR3: CASSQAGSPRYGYTF; DNA: TGTGCCAGCAGCCAAGCCGGGTCACCCCGGTATGGCTACACCTTC; V: TRBV3-1/TRBV3-2; J: TRBJ1-2; size: NA; D: NA
CDR3: CASLNTGENSPLHF; DNA: TGTGCCAGCCTAAACACAGGGGAAAATTCACCCCTCCACTTT; V: TRBV6-5; J: TRBJ1-6; size: once; D: TRBD1
CDR3: CAISESGTERGYTF; DNA: TGTGCCATCAGTGAGTCAGGGACAGAGAGGGGCTACACCTTC; V: TRBV10-3; J: TRBJ1-2; size: NA; D: TRBD1
CDR3: CASSLGGRYYGYTF; DNA: TGTGCCAGCAGTCTTGGCGGGCGCTACTATGGCTACACCTTC; V: TRBV6-2/TRBV6-3; J: TRBJ1-2; size: NA; D: NA
CDR3: CASRRDRGEGYTF; DNA: TGTGCCAGCCGTCGGGACAGGGGTGAAGGCTACACCTTC; V: TRBV6-5; J: TRBJ1-2; size: NA; D: TRBD1
CDR3: CASSRGLSEQYF; DNA: TGTGCCAGCAGTCGGGGACTGAGCGAGCAGTACTTC; V: TRBV12-3/TRBV12-4; J: TRBJ2-7; size: NA; D: NA
CDR3: CASSTGTPGVDTQYF; DNA: TGTGCCAGTAGTACCGGGACACCCGGCGTGGATACGCAGTATTTT; V: TRBV19; J: TRBJ2-3; size: NA; D: NA
CDR3: CASSPLNNNEKLFF; DNA: TGTGCCAGCAGTCCGCTGAACAATAATGAAAAACTGTTTTTT; V: TRBV27; J: TRBJ1-4; size: NA; D: NA
CDR3: CASSQGGRGVNTEAFF; DNA: TGCGCCAGCAGCCAAGGAGGGAGGGGGGTGAACACTGAAGCTTTCTTT; V: TRBV4-1; J: TRBJ1-1; size: NA; D: NA
CDR3: CASSSYGGTGNTIYF; DNA: TGCGCCAGCAGCTCATATGGGGGGACCGGAAACACCATATATTTT; V: TRBV5-1; J: TRBJ1-3; size: NA; D: NA
CDR3: CASSLASRAGGLDEQFF; DNA: TGTGCCAGCAGCTTGGCCAGTCGAGCGGGGGGACTGGATGAGCAGTTCTTC; V: TRBV5-6; J: TRBJ2-1; size: NA; D: TRBD2
CDR3: CAWRWTHPGETQYF; DNA: TGTGCCTGGAGGTGGACCCATCCAGGGGAGACCCAGTACTTC; V: TRBV30; J: TRBJ2-5; size: NA; D: NA
CDR3: CATSDSYLNNEQFF; DNA: TGTGCCACCAGTGATTCCTACCTAAACAATGAGCAGTTCTTC; V: TRBV24-1; J: TRBJ2-1; size: NA; D: NA
CDR3: CASSSRDIGMSYEQYF; DNA: TGTGCCAGTAGTAGCCGGGACATTGGGATGTCCTACGAGCAGTACTTC; V: TRBV19; J: TRBJ2-7; size: NA; D: NA
CDR3: CASSFRTGQGAEAFF; DNA: TGTGCCAGCAGCTTTCGTACAGGGCAGGGTGCTGAAGCTTTCTTT; V: TRBV5-4; J: TRBJ1-1; size: NA; D: NA
CDR3: CAISGQLFYEQYF; DNA: TGTGCCATCAGTGGGCAGTTGTTCTACGAGCAGTACTTC; V: TRBV10-3; J: TRBJ2-7; size: NA; D: NA
CDR3: CASSLEGADTQYF; DNA: TGTGCCAGCAGCTTGGAGGGGGCAGATACGCAGTATTTT; V: TRBV5-5; J: TRBJ2-3; size: NA; D: NA
CDR3: CASSQEVQGMQAFF; DNA: TGTGCCAGCAGCCAAGAGGTGCAGGGGATGCAAGCTTTCTTT; V: TRBV14; J: TRBJ1-1; size: NA; D: NA
CDR3: CAISAGGDSPLHF; DNA: TGTGCCATCAGTGCAGGGGGAGATTCACCCCTCCACTTT; V: TRBV10-3; J: TRBJ1-6; size: NA; D: TRBD1
CDR3: CASSFKGGNQPQHF; DNA: TGTGCCAGCAGCTTCAAGGGGGGGAATCAGCCCCAGCATTTT; V: TRBV5-5; J: TRBJ1-5; size: NA; D: NA
CDR3: CASSEGPEGLITDTQYF; DNA: TGTGCCAGCAGTGAAGGACCGGAGGGACTTATCACAGATACGCAGTATTTT; V: TRBV6-1; J: TRBJ2-3; size: NA; D: NA
CDR3: CASGPGTSELNEQFF; DNA: TGTGCCAGCGGACCCGGGACTAGCGAACTCAATGAGCAGTTCTTC; V: TRBV2; J: TRBJ2-1; size: NA; D: TRBD2
CDR3: CASSTPGGLIAQYF; DNA: TGTGCCAGCAGTACCCCCGGGGGGCTAATTGCGCAGTATTTT; V: TRBV28; J: TRBJ2-3; size: NA; D: NA
CDR3: CASSSGSWNEKLFF; DNA: TGCGCCAGCAGCTCCGGGTCCTGGAACGAAAAACTGTTTTTT; V: TRBV5-1; J: TRBJ1-4; size: NA; D: NA
CDR3: CASSKGQAGVLYEQYF; DNA: TGTGCCAGCAGCAAGGGCCAGGCAGGGGTACTCTACGAGCAGTACTTC; V: TRBV21-1; J: TRBJ2-7; size: NA; D: NA
CDR3: CASSSGPGQVSYEQYF; DNA: TGTGCCAGCAGCTCGGGGCCGGGACAGGTATCCTACGAGCAGTACTTC; V: TRBV5-4; J: TRBJ2-7; size: few; D: TRBD1